This record looks at one T cell receptor beta chain sequence and its context. Authors' methods: Nucleated cell counts were estimated from reference gene primer amplification. Profiled with immunoSEQ multiplex PCR; TCRdb holds only in-frame clones, not every one. The D gene and trimming were derived from the DNA, and the V and J assignments and clone size from that table. The sample records roughly 220,000 clones, around 80% being singletons. The CDR3 sequence is 14 residues long. Germline CDR1 reads SGHTA; CDR2 reads FQGNSA. Trimming shortened V by 5 bases and J by 0 bases, and 10 bases separated the two germline ends. This sample stems from a study of blood T cell repertoires in COVID-19. Study context: Specimens from acute and convalescent COVID-19 originated in the United States, Italy and Spain. PBMCs, B-cell-depleted T cells, or T cells were the source of the cDNA or gDNA that made up the material.

Sequences were obtained from peripheral blood. This receptor was taken from a man aged 25-40 years with active or convalescent COVID-19. V gene TRBV7-2 combines with J gene TRBJ1-1; maybe TRBD1 (6 bases). The CDR3 spells CASSPGQLNTEAFF. CDR3 sequence (DNA): TGTGCCAGCAGCCCAGGACAGTTGAACACTGAAGCTTTCTTT.